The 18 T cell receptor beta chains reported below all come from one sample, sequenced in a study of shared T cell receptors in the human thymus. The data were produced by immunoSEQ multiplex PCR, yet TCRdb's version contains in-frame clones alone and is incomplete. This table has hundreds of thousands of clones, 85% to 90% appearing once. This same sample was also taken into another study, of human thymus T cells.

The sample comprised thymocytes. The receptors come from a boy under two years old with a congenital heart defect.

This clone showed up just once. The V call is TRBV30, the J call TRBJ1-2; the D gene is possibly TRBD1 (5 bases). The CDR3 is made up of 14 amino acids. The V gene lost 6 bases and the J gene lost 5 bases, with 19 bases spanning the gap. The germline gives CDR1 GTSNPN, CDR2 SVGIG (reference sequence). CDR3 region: CACRRDSFGYGYTF. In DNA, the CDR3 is TGTGCCTGCAGGAGAGACAGTTTCGGGTATGGCTACACCTTC.

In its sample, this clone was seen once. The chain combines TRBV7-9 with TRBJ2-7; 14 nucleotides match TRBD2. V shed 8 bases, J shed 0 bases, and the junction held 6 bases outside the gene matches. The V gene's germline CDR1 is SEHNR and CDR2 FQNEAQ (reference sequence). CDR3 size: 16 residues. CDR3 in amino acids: CASGTGTSGSSYEQYF. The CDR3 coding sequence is TGTGCCAGCGGCACCGGGACTAGCGGGAGCTCCTACGAGCAGTACTTC.

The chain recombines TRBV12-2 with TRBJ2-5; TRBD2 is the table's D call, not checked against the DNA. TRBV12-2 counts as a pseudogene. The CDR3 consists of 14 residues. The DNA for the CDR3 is TGTGCAAGTCGCTCCAAGCGGGACCAAGAGACCCAGTACTTC. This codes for CASRSKRDQETQYF.

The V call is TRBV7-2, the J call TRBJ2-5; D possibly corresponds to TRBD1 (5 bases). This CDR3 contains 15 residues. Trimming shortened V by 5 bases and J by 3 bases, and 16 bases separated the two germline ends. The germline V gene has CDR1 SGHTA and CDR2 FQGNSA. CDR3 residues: CASSNTQVTKETQYF. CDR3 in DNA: TGTGCCAGCAGCAACACACAGGTTACCAAAGAGACCCAGTACTTC.

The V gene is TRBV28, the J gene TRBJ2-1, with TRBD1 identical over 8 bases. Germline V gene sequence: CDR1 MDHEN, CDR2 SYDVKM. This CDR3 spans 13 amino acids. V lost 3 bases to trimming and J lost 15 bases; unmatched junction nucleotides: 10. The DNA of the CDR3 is TGTGCCAGCAGTTTCAGGGGGCCGAACCCTAGGTTCTTC. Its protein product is CASSFRGPNPRFF.

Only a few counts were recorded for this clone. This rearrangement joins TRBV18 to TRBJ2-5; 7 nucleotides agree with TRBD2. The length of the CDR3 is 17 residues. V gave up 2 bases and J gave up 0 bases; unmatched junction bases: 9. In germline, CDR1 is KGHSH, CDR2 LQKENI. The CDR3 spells CASSPTAGNPYQETQYF. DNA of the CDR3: TGTGCCAGCTCACCAACAGCGGGGAACCCTTACCAAGAGACCCAGTACTTC. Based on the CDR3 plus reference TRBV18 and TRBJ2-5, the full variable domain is NAGVMQNPRHLVRRRGQEARLRCSPMKGHSHVYWYRQLPEEGLKFMVYLQKENIIDESGMPKERFSAEFPKEGPSILRIQQVVRGDSAAYFCASSPTAGNPYQETQYFGPGTRLLVL.

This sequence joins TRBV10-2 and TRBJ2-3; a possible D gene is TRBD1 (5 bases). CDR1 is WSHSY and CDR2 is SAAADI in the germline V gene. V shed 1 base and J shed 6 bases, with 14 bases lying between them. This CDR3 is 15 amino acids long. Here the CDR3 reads CASSEFKGPWDTQYF. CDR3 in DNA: TGCGCCAGCAGTGAGTTTAAGGGGCCCTGGGATACGCAGTATTTT.

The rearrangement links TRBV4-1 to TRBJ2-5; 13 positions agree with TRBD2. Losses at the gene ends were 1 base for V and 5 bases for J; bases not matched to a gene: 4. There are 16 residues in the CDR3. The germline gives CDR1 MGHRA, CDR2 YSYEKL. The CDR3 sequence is CASSQGGLAGEETQYF. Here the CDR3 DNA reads TGCGCCAGCAGCCAAGGTGGACTAGCGGGAGAGGAGACCCAGTACTTC.

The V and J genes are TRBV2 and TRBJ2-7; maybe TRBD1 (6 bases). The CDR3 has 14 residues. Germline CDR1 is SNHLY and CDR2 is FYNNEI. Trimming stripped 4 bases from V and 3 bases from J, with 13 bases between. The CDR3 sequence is CASSVRTDRYEQYF. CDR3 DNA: TGTGCCAGCAGTGTTCGGACAGACCGCTACGAGCAGTACTTC.

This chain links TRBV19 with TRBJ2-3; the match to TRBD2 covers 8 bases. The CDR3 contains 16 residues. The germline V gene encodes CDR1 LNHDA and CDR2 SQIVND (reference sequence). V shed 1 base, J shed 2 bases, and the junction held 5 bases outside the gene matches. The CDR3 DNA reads TGTGCCAGTAGTATAGTGACGGGAGGGTCCACAGATACGCAGTATTTT. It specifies CASSIVTGGSTDTQYF.

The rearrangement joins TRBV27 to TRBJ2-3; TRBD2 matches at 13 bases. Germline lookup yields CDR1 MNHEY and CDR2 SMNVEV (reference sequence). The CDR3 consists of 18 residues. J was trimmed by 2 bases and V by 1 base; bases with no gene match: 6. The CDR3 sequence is CASSLFRLAGGFTDTQYF. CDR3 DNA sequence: TGTGCCAGCAGTTTATTCCGACTAGCGGGAGGATTCACAGATACGCAGTATTTT.

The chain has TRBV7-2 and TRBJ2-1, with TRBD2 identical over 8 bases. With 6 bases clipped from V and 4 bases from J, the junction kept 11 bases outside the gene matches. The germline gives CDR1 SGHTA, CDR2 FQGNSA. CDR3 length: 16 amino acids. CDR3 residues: CASSSETSEYYNEQFF. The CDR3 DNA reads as TGTGCCAGCAGTTCCGAGACTAGCGAATATTACAATGAGCAGTTCTTC.

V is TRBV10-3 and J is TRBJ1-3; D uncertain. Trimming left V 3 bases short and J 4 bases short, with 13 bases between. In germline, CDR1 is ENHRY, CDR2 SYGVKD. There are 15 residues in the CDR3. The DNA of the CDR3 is TGTGCCATCAGTGACGGGAATCACCCAGGAAACACCATATATTTT. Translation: CAISDGNHPGNTIYF.

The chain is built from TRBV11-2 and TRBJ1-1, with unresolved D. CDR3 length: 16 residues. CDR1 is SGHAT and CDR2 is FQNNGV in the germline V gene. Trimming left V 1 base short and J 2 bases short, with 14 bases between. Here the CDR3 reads CASSLVKVRANTEAFF. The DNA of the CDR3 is TGTGCCAGCAGCTTAGTCAAAGTGAGGGCCAACACTGAAGCTTTCTTT.

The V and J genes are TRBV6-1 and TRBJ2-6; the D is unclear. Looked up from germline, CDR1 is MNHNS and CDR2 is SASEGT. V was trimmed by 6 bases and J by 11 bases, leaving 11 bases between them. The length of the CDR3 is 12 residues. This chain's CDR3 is CASSPTADVLTF. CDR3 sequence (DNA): TGTGCCAGCAGCCCTACCGCTGACGTCCTGACTTTC.

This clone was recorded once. The DNA of the CDR3 is TGTGCCAGCAGCTTGGCGCGTTTAGGGGCCCAGTACTTC. This translates into CASSLARLGAQYF. The rearrangement uses TRBV5-5 and TRBJ2-5; D is possibly TRBD1 (5 bases). CDR3 length: 13 residues. The germline CDR1 and CDR2 sequences are SGHKS and YYEKEE (reference sequence). V was clipped by 0 bases and J by 9 bases, with 12 bases between them.

CDR3 in DNA: TGTGCCAGCAGCCACGAGCCTAGCGGGAGTATGGCCTACGAGCAGTACTTC. Protein product: CASSHEPSGSMAYEQYF. The chain links TRBV4-2 to TRBJ2-7; 10 bases are shared with TRBD2. This CDR3 has 17 residues. V lost 3 bases, J lost 2 bases, and 10 bases stayed unmatched. CDR1 is LGHNA, CDR2 YNFKEQ, per germline.

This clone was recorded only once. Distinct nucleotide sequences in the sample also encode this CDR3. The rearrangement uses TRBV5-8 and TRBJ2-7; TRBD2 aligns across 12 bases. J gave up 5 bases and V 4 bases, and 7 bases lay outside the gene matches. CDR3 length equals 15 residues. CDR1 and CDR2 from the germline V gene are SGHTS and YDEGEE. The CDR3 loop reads CASSPLAGGPHEQYF. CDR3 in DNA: TGTGCCAGCAGCCCCCTAGCGGGAGGGCCCCACGAGCAGTACTTC.